The clone carrying this T cell receptor (beta chain) was counted many times. Its specificity is unknown. The sample originates from a study of beta chain features in type 1 diabetes. General observations from the study: Shortening of TCRB CDR3s, moderate but significant, appeared in all four CD4+ subsets of Type 1 diabetes patients. Over-representation of high TCR-expressing cells was a possible consequence of cDNA sequencing. Here, the possible influence of HLA type (on TCRB rearrangement) remained unresolved.

Sorting of CD4+ naive, central memory, regulatory and stem cell-like memory cells was performed via CD45RO/CCR7/CD25/CD127/CD95/CD27. The CDR3 has 13 amino acids. CDR1 and CDR2 from the germline V gene are SQVTM and ANQGSEA. V was shortened by 1 base and J by 6 bases, with 12 bases between the two germline ends. Isolated RNA was reverse transcribed in full, so expressed TCRB transcripts were sequenced. TCRdb's copy holds only in-frame clones and misses some; the assay was immunoSEQ multiplex PCR. Altogether 300,000 to 350,000 clones are present, roughly a tenth being singletons, with the ten largest covering approximately 1%.

The genes are TRBV29-1 and TRBJ1-2; D not certain. This TCR was sampled from a man under 40 with type 1 diabetes. The sample comprised central memory CD4+ T cells from blood. The chain's CDR3 is CSVEALSLHGYTF. In nucleotides, the CDR3 is TGCAGCGTTGAAGCCCTCAGTCTTCATGGCTACACCTTC.